Below are 17 T cell receptor beta chains sequenced from a single sample in a study of CD8 T cells in Susac syndrome. Random-hexamer reverse transcription was applied to roughly 0.5 to 1 ug RNA. TCRdb re-analysed the immunoSEQ multiplex PCR reads in MiXCR, keeping a single row per CDR3 protein. The repertoire consists of about 130,000 distinct CDR3 sequences, with more than 85% occurring once and the leading ten covering more than 0.15%. Sequenced sample: CD8+ T cells from PBMCs. These receptors all stem from a human donor with Susac syndrome.

This sequence joins TRBV29-1 and TRBJ2-1, with a weak D call TRBD2 (6 bases). The CDR3 has 14 residues. The V end was cut by 4 bases, the J end by 0 bases, with 10 bases between. Germline loops: CDR1 SQVTM, CDR2 ANQGSEA. For the CDR3, the DNA is TGCAGCGTTGCGGGGGTTTCCTCCTACAATGAGCAGTTCTTC. Protein product: CSVAGVSSYNEQFF.

The chain joins TRBV28 to TRBJ2-7, with 11 nucleotides matching TRBD2. The CDR3 contains 14 residues. Looked up from germline, CDR1 is MDHEN and CDR2 is SYDVKM. V shed 7 bases, J shed 3 bases, and the junction held 5 bases outside the gene matches. In nucleotides, the CDR3 is TGTGCCAGCACCGAAGGGACTAGCGGCTACGAGCAGTACTTC. It codes for CASTEGTSGYEQYF.

The rearrangement links TRBV5-1 to TRBJ2-7; a weak D match, TRBD2 (7 bases). With 2 bases removed from V and 2 bases from J, the gap between germline ends came to 14 bases. The CDR3 extends over 15 amino acids. From germline, CDR1 is SGHRS and CDR2 YFSETQ. The CDR3 loop is CASSLAEGGAYEQYF. CDR3 DNA: TGCGCCAGCAGCTTAGCGGAGGGGGGGGCCTACGAGCAGTACTTC.

The V call is TRBV19, the J call TRBJ2-1, with D possibly matching TRBD2 (6 bases). The CDR3 has 17 residues. Germline V lookup: CDR1 LNHDA, CDR2 SQIVND (reference sequence). The V end lost 8 bases, the J end lost 5 bases, and 25 bases lay between the germline ends. The CDR3 region is CASWGVDGSARNNEQFF. The DNA of the CDR3 is TGTGCCAGTTGGGGGGTGGACGGGAGTGCGAGAAACAATGAGCAGTTCTTC.

The chain combines TRBV15 with TRBJ2-1; TRBD2 matches at 10 bases. The trim removed 1 base at V and 2 bases at J, leaving 2 bases unmatched. The CDR3 has 16 residues. Germline values: CDR1 LNHNV, CDR2 YYDKDF (reference sequence). The CDR3 reads CATSRASGSPYNEQFF. The DNA for the CDR3 is TGTGCCACCAGCAGAGCTAGCGGGAGTCCCTACAATGAGCAGTTCTTC.

The J gene is TRBJ1-2, the V gene TRBV12-3 or TRBV12-4; maybe TRBD1 (5 bases). The CDR3 sequence is 14 residues long. V gave up 3 bases and J gave up 8 bases, with 16 bases separating them. CDR3 DNA sequence: TGTGCCAGCAGTTTGGAGGGGAGCCGAAACGGCTACACCTTC. Protein sequence: CASSLEGSRNGYTF.

The chain employs TRBV12-3 or TRBV12-4 and TRBJ2-7, with 8 bases aligning to TRBD2. Trimming at V came to 4 bases and at J to 4 bases, leaving 9 bases not matched to a gene. There are 15 residues in the CDR3. The CDR3 nucleotides are TGTGCCAGCAGTTCCCCAGCGGGAGTAAGGTACGAGCAGTACTTC. The encoded protein is CASSSPAGVRYEQYF.

The chain joins TRBV27 to TRBJ2-1; the D call may be TRBD1 or TRBD2 (5 bases each). V shed 3 bases and J shed 2 bases, with 11 bases lying between them. CDR3 length: 15 residues. CDR1 is MNHEY and CDR2 is SMNVEV in the germline V gene (reference sequence). CDR3 in amino acids: CASSLVRGPYNEQFF. Written as DNA, the CDR3 is TGTGCCAGCAGTTTGGTACGGGGCCCCTACAATGAGCAGTTCTTC.

The chain carries TRBV6-1 and TRBJ2-1; 8 bases map to TRBD2. The CDR3 contains 19 residues. V lost 10 bases and J lost 0; bases outside the gene matches: 20. Germline-derived CDR1 and CDR2 are MNHNS and SASEGT. Written as DNA, the CDR3 is TGTGCCACCTGCCAGTTATTGGCGGGAGGTCCAAGCTCCTACAATGAGCAGTTCTTC. It codes for CATCQLLAGGPSSYNEQFF.

The chain joins TRBV27 to TRBJ2-1; D gene uncertain. V lost 3 bases to trimming and J lost 0 bases, with 3 bases between them. CDR3 length equals 13 residues. CDR1 and CDR2 (germline): MNHEY, SMNVEV (reference sequence). DNA of the CDR3: TGTGCCAGCAGTTTGGGCTCCTACAATGAGCAGTTCTTC. The encoded protein is CASSLGSYNEQFF.

This rearrangement joins TRBV20-1 to TRBJ1-5; 8 bases agree with TRBD1. V lost 4 bases and J lost 4; bases outside the gene matches: 12. CDR1 is DFQATT and CDR2 is SNEGSKA in the germline V gene (reference sequence). The CDR3 has 16 residues. CDR3 nucleotide sequence: TGCAGTGCTAACCTCTTACAGGGGGATAATAATCAGCCCCAGCATTTT. It is translated as CSANLLQGDNNQPQHF.

This rearrangement joins TRBV27 to TRBJ2-1; the match to TRBD2 covers 15 bases. CDR1 is MNHEY and CDR2 is SMNVEV in the germline V gene (reference sequence). The CDR3 extends over 15 amino acids. The ends lost 5 bases at V and 6 bases at J; junction bases unmatched: 2. CDR3 nucleotide sequence: TGTGCCAGCAGTCCGGGACTAGCGGGAGGCAATGAGCAGTTCTTC. This encodes CASSPGLAGGNEQFF.

The chain uses TRBV21-1 and TRBJ1-1. TRBV21-1 is recorded as a pseudogene. The CDR3 totals 16 residues. The CDR3 region is CASSKQLSGGNTEAFF. Written as DNA, the CDR3 is TGTGCCAGCAGCAAACAACTAAGCGGCGGGAACACTGAAGCTTTCTTT.

This chain's CDR3 is CAWSGIGTGPLNYYEQYF. The CDR3 coding sequence is TGTGCCTGGAGTGGAATTGGGACAGGGCCCTTAAACTACTACGAGCAGTACTTC. The rearrangement links TRBV30 to TRBJ2-7; TRBD1 matches 9 bases. Trimming took 1 base from V and 3 from J; bases not matched to a gene: 16. CDR3 length: 18 residues. CDR1 is GTSNPN and CDR2 is SVGIG in the germline V gene (reference sequence).

This chain joins TRBV4-1 and TRBJ1-1; 7 bases align to TRBD1. This CDR3 has 16 amino acids. Per germline, CDR1 MGHRA and CDR2 YSYEKL. Germline trimming cut 4 bases from V and 0 bases from J; bases unmatched to any gene: 8. CDR3 region: CASSLTGQALNTEAFF. The CDR3 DNA is TGCGCCAGCAGCCTAACCGGACAGGCGTTGAACACTGAAGCTTTCTTT.

The chain employs TRBV7-9 and TRBJ2-7; 10 positions match TRBD2. The CDR3 contains 17 residues. CDR1 SEHNR and CDR2 FQNEAQ come from the germline V gene (reference sequence). The J segment lost 4 bases and the V segment lost 4 bases, leaving 13 bases of the junction unmatched. The CDR3 region has the DNA TGTGCCAGCAGCTCCAGCCTCTCTAGCGGGAGATGGTACGAGCAGTACTTC. This translates into CASSSSLSSGRWYEQYF. Drawing the rest from reference TRBV7-9 and TRBJ2-7, the complete variable domain is DTGVSQNPRHKITKRGQNVTFRCDPISEHNRLYWYRQTLGQGPEFLTYFQNEAQLEKSRLLSDRFSAERPKGSFSTLEIQRTEQGDSAMYLCASSSSLSSGRWYEQYFGPGTRLTVT.

This chain uses TRBV18 with TRBJ2-1; unclear D gene. The CDR3 is 12 amino acids. Germline CDR1 KGHSH, CDR2 LQKENI. V lost 3 bases and J 6 bases, leaving 6 bases between the germline ends. The CDR3 protein is CASSPVINEQFF. CDR3 DNA: TGTGCCAGCTCACCTGTAATCAATGAGCAGTTCTTC.